This TCR beta chain was sequenced in a study of shared clonotypes between healthy human individuals. At the level of the study: CD8 memory received one plate per donor, CD8 naive two, CD4 memory three and CD4 naive three.

The method was immunoSEQ multiplex PCR; TCRdb's version includes in-frame clones alone and lacks a portion of them. The table has 2 million or so clones, approximately 95% seen once. A note on this clone: What it binds is not known.

The V gene lost 8 bases and the J gene lost 0 bases, with 11 bases spanning the gap. Germline values: CDR1 MDHEN, CDR2 SYDVKM. This CDR3 comprises 15 residues. Whole-study findings and limits: Relative to clonotypes present in all four donors, those not shared had lower generation probabilities. Sorted-subset sequencing was shown by rarefaction to be incomplete despite large depth.

Specimen: naive CD4+ T cells sorted from blood. Subset reported: CD45RA+ positively selected. V usage is TRBV28 and J usage is TRBJ1-6; no definite D call. The clonotype comes from a man aged 18 to 29 in good health. The CDR3 reads CASLLRSSYNSPLHF. DNA of the CDR3: TGTGCCAGCTTACTTAGGAGCTCCTATAATTCACCCCTCCACTTT. The complete variable domain, with remaining parts taken from reference TRBV28 and TRBJ1-6, reads DVKVTQSSRYLVKRTGEKVFLECVQDMDHENMFWYRQDPGLGLRLIYFSYDVKMKEKGDIPEGYSVSREKKERFSLILESASTNQTSMYLCASLLRSSYNSPLHFGNGTRLTVT.